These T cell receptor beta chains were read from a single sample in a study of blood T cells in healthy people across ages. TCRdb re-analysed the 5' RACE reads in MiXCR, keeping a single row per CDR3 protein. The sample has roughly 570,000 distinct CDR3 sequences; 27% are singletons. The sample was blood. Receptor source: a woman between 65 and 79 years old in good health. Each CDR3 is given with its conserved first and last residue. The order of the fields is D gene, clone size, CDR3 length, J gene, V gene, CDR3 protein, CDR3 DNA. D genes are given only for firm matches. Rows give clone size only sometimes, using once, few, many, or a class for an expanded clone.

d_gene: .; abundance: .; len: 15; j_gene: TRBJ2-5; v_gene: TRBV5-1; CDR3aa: CASSLDWGAEETQYF; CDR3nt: TGCGCCAGCAGCTTGGATTGGGGGGCGGAAGAGACCCAGTACTTC
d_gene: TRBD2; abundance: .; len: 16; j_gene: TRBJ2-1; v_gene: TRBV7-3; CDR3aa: CASSLGPGGVYNEQFF; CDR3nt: TGTGCCAGCAGCTTAGGTCCTGGGGGGGTTTACAATGAGCAGTTCTTC
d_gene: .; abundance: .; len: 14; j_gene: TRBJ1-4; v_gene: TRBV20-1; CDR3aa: CSARLPLGNEKLFF; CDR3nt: TGCAGTGCTAGGCTTCCCTTGGGTAATGAAAAACTGTTTTTT
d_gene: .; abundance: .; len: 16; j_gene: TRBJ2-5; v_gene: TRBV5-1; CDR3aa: CASSLTGGALQETQYF; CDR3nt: TGCGCCAGCAGCTTAACTGGGGGGGCCCTGCAAGAGACCCAGTACTTC
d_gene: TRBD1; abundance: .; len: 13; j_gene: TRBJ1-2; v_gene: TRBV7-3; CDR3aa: CASSFQGASGYTF; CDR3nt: TGTGCCAGCAGCTTCCAGGGGGCGAGTGGCTACACCTTC
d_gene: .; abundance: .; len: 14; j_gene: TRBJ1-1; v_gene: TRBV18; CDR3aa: CASSPRDTNTEAFF; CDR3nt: TGTGCCAGCTCACCCAGGGACACGAACACTGAAGCTTTCTTT
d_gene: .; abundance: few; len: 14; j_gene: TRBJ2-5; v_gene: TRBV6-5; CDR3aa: CASSYGGAQETQYF; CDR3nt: TGTGCCAGCAGTTACGGGGGCGCGCAAGAGACCCAGTACTTC
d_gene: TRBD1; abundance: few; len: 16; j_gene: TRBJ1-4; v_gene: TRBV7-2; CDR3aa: CASSFSPGQVNEKLFF; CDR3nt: TGTGCCAGCAGCTTTTCTCCGGGACAGGTCAATGAAAAACTGTTTTTT
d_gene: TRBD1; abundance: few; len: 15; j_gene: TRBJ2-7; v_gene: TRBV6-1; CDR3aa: CASSAIGQGKYEQYF; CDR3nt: TGTGCCAGCAGTGCAATAGGACAGGGGAAGTACGAGCAGTACTTC
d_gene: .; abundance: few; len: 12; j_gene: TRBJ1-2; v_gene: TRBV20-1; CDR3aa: CSARDPAGLNIF; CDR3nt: TGCAGTGCTAGAGATCCTGCAGGGTTAAACATCTTC
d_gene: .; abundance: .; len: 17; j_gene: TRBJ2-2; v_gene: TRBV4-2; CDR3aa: CASSQDFWGENTGELFF; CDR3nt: TGTGCCAGCAGCCAAGATTTTTGGGGGGAGAACACCGGGGAGCTGTTTTTT
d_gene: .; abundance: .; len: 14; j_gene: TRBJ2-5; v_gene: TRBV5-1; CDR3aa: CASSFTVSEETQYF; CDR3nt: TGCGCCAGCAGCTTTACGGTCAGTGAGGAGACCCAGTACTTC
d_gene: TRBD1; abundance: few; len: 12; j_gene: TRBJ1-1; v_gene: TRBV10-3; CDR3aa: CAISDRTGEAFF; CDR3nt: TGTGCCATCAGTGACCGGACAGGTGAAGCTTTCTTT
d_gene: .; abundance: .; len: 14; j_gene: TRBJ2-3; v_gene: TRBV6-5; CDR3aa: CASRGFDFTDTQYF; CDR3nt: TGTGCCAGCAGAGGATTCGACTTCACAGATACGCAGTATTTT
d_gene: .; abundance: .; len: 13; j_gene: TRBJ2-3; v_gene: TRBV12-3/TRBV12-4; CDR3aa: CASTPGGTDTQYF; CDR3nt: TGTGCCAGCACCCCGGGGGGCACAGATACGCAGTATTTT
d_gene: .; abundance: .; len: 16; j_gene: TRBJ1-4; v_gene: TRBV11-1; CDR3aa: CASSSDRAENIGKLFF; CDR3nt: TGTGCCAGCAGCTCAGACAGAGCCGAGAACATCGGAAAACTGTTTTTT
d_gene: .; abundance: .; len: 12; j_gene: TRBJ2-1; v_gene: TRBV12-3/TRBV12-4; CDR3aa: CASSPTYNEQFF; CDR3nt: TGTGCCAGCAGCCCTACATACAATGAGCAGTTCTTC
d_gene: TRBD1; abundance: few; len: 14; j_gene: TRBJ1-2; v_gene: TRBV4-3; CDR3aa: CASSQDTAGGGYTF; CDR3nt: TGCGCCAGCAGCCAAGATACGGCAGGGGGTGGCTACACCTTC
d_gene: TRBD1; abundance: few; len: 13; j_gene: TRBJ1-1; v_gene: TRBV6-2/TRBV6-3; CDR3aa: CATKDRGYTEAFF; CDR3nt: TGTGCCACCAAGGACAGGGGTTACACTGAAGCTTTCTTT
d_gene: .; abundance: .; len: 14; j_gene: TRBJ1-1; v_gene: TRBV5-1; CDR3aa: CASSLAGAGAEAFF; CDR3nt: TGCGCCAGCAGCTTGGCAGGGGCGGGGGCTGAAGCTTTCTTT
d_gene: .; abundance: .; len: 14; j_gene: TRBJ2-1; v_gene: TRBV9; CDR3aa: CASSAGTSYNEQFF; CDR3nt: TGTGCCAGCAGCGCCGGGACGTCCTACAATGAGCAGTTCTTC
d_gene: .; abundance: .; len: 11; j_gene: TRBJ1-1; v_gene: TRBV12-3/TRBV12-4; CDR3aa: CATRANTEAFF; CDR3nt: TGTGCCACACGGGCGAACACTGAAGCTTTCTTT
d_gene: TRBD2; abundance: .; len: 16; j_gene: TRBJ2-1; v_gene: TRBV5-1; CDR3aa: CASSSKVAGGYNEQFF; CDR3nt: TGCGCCAGCAGCTCCAAGGTAGCGGGGGGGTACAATGAGCAGTTCTTC
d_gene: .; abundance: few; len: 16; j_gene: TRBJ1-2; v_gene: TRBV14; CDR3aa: CASSQVNLAAGDGYTF; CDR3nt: TGTGCCAGCAGCCAAGTAAATTTAGCGGCAGGGGATGGCTACACCTTC
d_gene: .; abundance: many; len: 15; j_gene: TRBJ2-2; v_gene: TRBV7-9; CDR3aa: CASTPRGGASGELFF; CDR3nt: TGTGCCAGCACCCCGAGAGGGGGGGCATCCGGGGAGCTGTTTTTT
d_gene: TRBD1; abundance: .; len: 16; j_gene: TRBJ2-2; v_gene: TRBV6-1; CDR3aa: CASSTHRGLYTGELFF; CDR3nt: TGTGCCAGCAGCACCCACAGGGGGTTATACACCGGGGAGCTGTTTTTT
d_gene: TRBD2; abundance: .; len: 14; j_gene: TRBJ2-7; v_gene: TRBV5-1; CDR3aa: CASSFLAGDNEQHF; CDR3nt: TGCGCCAGCAGCTTTCTCGCGGGGGATAACGAGCAGCACTTC
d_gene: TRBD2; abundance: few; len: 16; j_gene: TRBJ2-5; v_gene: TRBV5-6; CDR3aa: CASSPTSGGARKTQYF; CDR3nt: TGTGCCAGCAGCCCCACTAGCGGGGGGGCGAGGAAGACCCAGTACTTC